The 25 T cell receptor beta chains listed next were all sequenced from one sample in a study of blood T cells in healthy people across ages. Using a J-beta primer mix together with a sample-barcoded 5' primer, a second PCR was run for about 6 to 12 cycles. MiXCR, applied by TCRdb to the 5' RACE reads, yields one record per CDR3 protein. The table shows about 1.4 million distinct CDR3 sequences, with around 55% occurring only once. Input material: blood. The receptor set was obtained from a man between 18 and 29 years old in good health.

This sequence joins TRBV4-3 and TRBJ2-1; D is unresolved. Trimming stripped 0 bases from V and 8 bases from J, with 5 bases between. Germline V CDR1 and CDR2: LGHNA, YSLEER. This CDR3 comprises 12 residues. The chain's CDR3 is CASSQEPDEQFF. In DNA, the CDR3 is TGCGCCAGCAGCCAAGAACCGGATGAGCAGTTCTTC.

The chain has TRBV3-1 and TRBJ1-2; the D gene is possibly TRBD1 (5 bases). With 8 bases removed from V and 5 bases from J, the gap between germline ends came to 30 bases. The CDR3 sequence is 18 residues long. Germline V lookup: CDR1 LGHDT, CDR2 YNNKEL (reference sequence). The CDR3 here is CASGSPGLLAPEPYGYTF. The CDR3 region has the DNA TGTGCCAGCGGATCCCCGGGACTACTCGCCCCCGAGCCTTATGGCTACACCTTC.

Only a few counts were recorded for this clonotype. V is TRBV21-1 and J is TRBJ2-7; TRBD1 is the table's D call, not checked against the DNA. TRBV21-1 is labeled a pseudogene. The CDR3 runs to 17 residues. The CDR3 loop reads CASSKEEGTGFSVEQYF. Here the CDR3 DNA reads TGTGCCAGCAGCAAAGAGGAAGGGACAGGGTTCTCGGTTGAGCAGTACTTC.

The chain has TRBV6-6 and TRBJ2-3, with D hard to call. The germline CDR1 and CDR2 sequences are MNHNY and SVGAGI (reference sequence). This CDR3 is built from 17 residues. Trimming pared 2 bases from V and 1 base from J, leaving 16 bases between. The CDR3: CASSYPLGFKGTDTQYF. The CDR3 nucleotides are TGTGCCAGCAGTTACCCCCTCGGCTTCAAGGGCACAGATACGCAGTATTTT.

Here the CDR3 reads CASTTLSGRGIYEQYF. The CDR3 DNA follows: TGTGCCAGCACCACGCTCTCCGGCAGGGGGATATACGAGCAGTACTTC. The V and J genes are TRBV13 and TRBJ2-4; the match to TRBD1 covers 7 bases. The last part of the DNA fits TRBJ2-7 better; the J call may be wrong. CDR3 length equals 16 residues. The germline V gene encodes CDR1 PRHDT and CDR2 FYEKMQ (reference sequence).

This clonotype was detected a few times. The gene calls are TRBV4-1 and TRBJ2-1, with TRBD1 identical over 8 bases. From germline, CDR1 is MGHRA and CDR2 YSYEKL. This CDR3 is 15 amino acids long. Trimming removed 4 bases from V and 9 bases from J; junction bases left unmatched: 11. This CDR3 reads CASSPGQDVWGEQFF. CDR3 sequence (DNA): TGCGCCAGCAGCCCGGGACAGGACGTTTGGGGTGAGCAGTTCTTC.

The chain has TRBV27 and TRBJ2-3; TRBD2 matches 10 bases. Germline values: CDR1 MNHEY, CDR2 SMNVEV (reference sequence). The CDR3 spans 16 residues. The V segment lost 2 bases and the J segment 1 base; nucleotides outside the gene matches: 3. The CDR3 DNA follows: TGTGCCAGCAGTTTAATTGGGACTAGCGGCACAGATACGCAGTATTTT. This encodes CASSLIGTSGTDTQYF.

This clonotype came up once. The chain couples TRBV10-3 to TRBJ2-1, with 7 bases identical to TRBD2. The CDR3 is 14 amino acids. After removal of 3 bases from V and 3 bases from J, the junction contained 2 bases not matched to a gene. Germline V gene lookup returns CDR1 ENHRY and CDR2 SYGVKD. CDR3 bases: TGTGCCATCAGTGAAGGGGAGGGCTACAATGAGCAGTTCTTC. Translating gives CAISEGEGYNEQFF.

The gene calls are TRBV29-1 and TRBJ2-1; the match to TRBD2 covers 9 bases. J lost 8 bases, V lost 4 bases, and 6 bases had no gene match. CDR1 SQVTM and CDR2 ANQGSEA come from the germline V gene. CDR3 length: 13 amino acids. The CDR3 sequence: CSVGVTSGDEQFF. CDR3 in DNA: TGCAGCGTTGGGGTGACTAGCGGCGATGAGCAGTTCTTC.

J is TRBJ2-1 and V is TRBV4-3; 9 nucleotides match TRBD1. The CDR3 runs to 18 residues. V lost 0 bases, J lost 3 bases, and 9 bases stayed unmatched. The germline gives CDR1 LGHNA, CDR2 YSLEER. CDR3 DNA sequence: TGCGCCAGCAGCCAAGATCAACAGGGGACAGGGATCTACAATGAGCAGTTCTTC. Translation: CASSQDQQGTGIYNEQFF.

This clonotype was counted a few times. The chain joins TRBV12-3 or TRBV12-4 to TRBJ2-7; D possibly corresponds to TRBD2 (5 bases). V dropped 2 bases and J dropped 0 bases, with 14 bases sitting between them. This CDR3 contains 16 residues. The CDR3 sequence: CASSLREGVFSYEQYF. The CDR3 DNA follows: TGTGCCAGCAGTTTAAGAGAGGGAGTATTCTCCTACGAGCAGTACTTC.

To note about this clonotype: A read error is possible here, since a much larger clone lies one base away. The chain recombines TRBV21-1 with TRBJ2-1. TRBV21-1 is labeled a pseudogene. The CDR3 has 10 residues. This chain's CDR3 is CASRLGEQFF. The CDR3 DNA reads as TGTGCCAGCAGATTAGGTGAGCAGTTCTTC.

The rearrangement uses TRBV25-1 and TRBJ2-3; 9 nucleotides match TRBD2. In germline, CDR1 is MGHDK, CDR2 SYGVNS. Unmatched junction bases numbered 7, after V lost 5 bases and J lost 4 bases. This CDR3 has 15 amino acids. Here the CDR3 reads CASSPLAGLADTQYF. The CDR3, as DNA: TGTGCCAGCAGTCCCCTAGCGGGGTTGGCAGATACGCAGTATTTT.

In this sample, this clonotype turned up many times. This chain links TRBV25-1 with TRBJ1-6; D remains unclear. This CDR3 is 14 amino acids long. V lost 6 bases, J lost 9 bases, and 15 bases lay in between. Germline V gene data show CDR1 as MGHDK and CDR2 as SYGVNS. The CDR3 is CASSPASSISPLHF. In nucleotides, the CDR3 is TGTGCCAGCAGCCCGGCAAGTAGTATTTCACCCCTCCACTTT.

In its sample, this clonotype was seen a few times. This rearrangement joins TRBV15 to TRBJ2-3, with D perhaps assigned TRBD1 or TRBD2 (6 bases each). V lost 4 bases and J lost 3, with 14 bases in between. The CDR3 spans 15 residues. Germline assignment: CDR1 LNHNV and CDR2 YYDKDF (reference sequence). The CDR3 coding sequence is TGTGCCACCAGCATCGAGGGGGGTAGGACAGATACGCAGTATTTT. Protein sequence: CATSIEGGRTDTQYF.

This chain connects TRBV15 to TRBJ2-7; the match to TRBD2 covers 12 bases. The germline V gene encodes CDR1 LNHNV and CDR2 YYDKDF (reference sequence). CDR3 length: 16 amino acids. V trimming: 4 bases; J trimming: 6 bases; junction bases outside the gene matches: 10. The CDR3 DNA sequence: TGTGCCACCAGCAAGGGACTAGCGGGCGCGGAGCCCGAGCAGTACTTC. Amino acid sequence: CATSKGLAGAEPEQYF.

The V gene is TRBV20-1, the J gene TRBJ2-4; D gene ambiguous. Trimming took 5 bases from V and 6 from J, leaving 5 bases between them. CDR3 length equals 10 residues. The germline gives CDR1 DFQATT, CDR2 SNEGSKA (reference sequence). The CDR3 protein is CSAGLNIQYF. As DNA, the CDR3 is TGCAGTGCTGGTCTAAACATTCAGTACTTC.

The chain employs TRBV19 and TRBJ2-4; a weak D match, TRBD2 (5 bases). The assigned J gene may be wrong: the sequence end matches TRBJ2-7 better. CDR1 LNHDA and CDR2 SQIVND come from the germline V gene (reference sequence). The CDR3 sequence is 14 residues long. The CDR3 region is CASSIAPGGYEQYF. The CDR3, as DNA: TGTGCCAGTAGTATAGCACCAGGAGGCTACGAGCAGTACTTC.

The chain is built from TRBV12-3 or TRBV12-4 and TRBJ2-2; D tentatively reads TRBD1 or TRBD2 (7 bases each). There are 16 residues in the CDR3. V was clipped by 8 bases and J by 7 bases, with 23 bases between them. The CDR3 here is CASVGGGTGVNGELFF. The CDR3 DNA reads TGTGCCAGCGTTGGGGGGGGTACAGGGGTAAACGGGGAGCTGTTTTTT.

This clonotype has more than one count but fewer than ten. This chain links TRBV6-1 with TRBJ2-1; the match to TRBD1 covers 10 bases. The CDR3 loop spans 15 amino acids. The V gene's germline CDR1 is MNHNS and CDR2 SASEGT. Losses at the gene ends were 8 bases for V and 3 bases for J; bases not matched to a gene: 7. CDR3 amino acids: CASSRDRGGYNEQFF. Here the CDR3 DNA reads TGTGCCAGCTCGAGGGACAGGGGTGGCTACAATGAGCAGTTCTTC.

The chain carries TRBV6-6 and TRBJ1-4, with no clear D. Germline loops: CDR1 MNHNY, CDR2 SVGAGI (reference sequence). V was cut by 8 bases and J by 8 bases, with 12 bases left in between. This CDR3 is 12 amino acids long. The CDR3 region is CASCSTREKLFF. The DNA of the CDR3 is TGTGCCAGCTGTTCTACCCGAGAAAAACTGTTTTTT.

The rearrangement joins TRBV29-1 to TRBJ1-1; possible D gene TRBD1, 6 bases. With 7 bases removed from V and 3 bases from J, the gap between germline ends came to 15 bases. The germline CDR1 and CDR2 sequences are SQVTM and ANQGSEA. This CDR3 is 13 amino acids long. CDR3 region: CSGKTGKDTEAFF. The CDR3 nucleotides are TGCAGCGGTAAAACAGGGAAAGACACTGAAGCTTTCTTT.

This clonotype came up a few times. The chain joins TRBV6-1 to TRBJ2-1; D may be TRBD1 or TRBD2 (5 bases each). The CDR3 totals 16 residues. V lost 2 bases to trimming and J lost 8 bases, with 19 bases between them. Germline-derived CDR1 and CDR2 are MNHNS and SASEGT. The CDR3 here is CASSEIGGELHDEQFF. DNA of the CDR3: TGTGCCAGCAGTGAAATTGGGGGAGAACTGCACGATGAGCAGTTCTTC.

This sequence joins TRBV2 and TRBJ2-7, with 15 bases matching TRBD2. Trimming removed 4 bases from V and 0 bases from J; junction bases left unmatched: 7. There are 18 residues in the CDR3. Looked up from germline, CDR1 is SNHLY and CDR2 is FYNNEI. The CDR3 here is CASSVWTSGGALSYEQYF. Here the CDR3 DNA reads TGTGCCAGCAGTGTATGGACTAGCGGGGGGGCACTCTCCTACGAGCAGTACTTC.

The genes are TRBV12-3 or TRBV12-4 and TRBJ2-3, with TRBD2 matching over 8 bases. The CDR3 extends over 16 amino acids. J gave up 5 bases and V 5 bases, and 12 bases lay outside the gene matches. This chain's CDR3 is CASSDWGRLAGDTQYF. The CDR3, as DNA: TGTGCCAGCAGTGATTGGGGGAGGCTAGCGGGAGATACGCAGTATTTT.